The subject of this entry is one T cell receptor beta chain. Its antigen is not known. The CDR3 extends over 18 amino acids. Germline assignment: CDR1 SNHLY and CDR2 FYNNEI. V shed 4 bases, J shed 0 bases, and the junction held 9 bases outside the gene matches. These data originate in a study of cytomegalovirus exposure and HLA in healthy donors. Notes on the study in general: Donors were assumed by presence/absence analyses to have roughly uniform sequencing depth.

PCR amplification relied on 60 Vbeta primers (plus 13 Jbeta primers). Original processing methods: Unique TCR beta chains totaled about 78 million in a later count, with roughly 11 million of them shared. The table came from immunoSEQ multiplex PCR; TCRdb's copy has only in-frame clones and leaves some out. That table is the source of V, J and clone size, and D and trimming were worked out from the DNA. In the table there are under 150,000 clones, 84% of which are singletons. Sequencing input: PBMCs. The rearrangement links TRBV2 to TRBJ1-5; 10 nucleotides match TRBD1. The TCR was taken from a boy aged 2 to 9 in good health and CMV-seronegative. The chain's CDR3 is CASSVAGTGENSNQPQHF. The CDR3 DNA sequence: TGTGCCAGCAGTGTTGCCGGGACAGGGGAAAATAGCAATCAGCCCCAGCATTTT.